Listed here are 19 T cell receptor beta chains from one sample, sequenced in a study of blood T cell repertoires in COVID-19. Produced via immunoSEQ multiplex PCR; TCRdb's table is partial and in-frame only. There are 100,000 to 150,000 clones in the sample; around 90% occur only once, and about 1% lies in the top ten. Sequenced input: peripheral blood. The receptors stem from a woman in her forties or fifties with active or convalescent COVID-19.

The V call is TRBV28, the J call TRBJ1-1; D may be TRBD1 (6 bases). This CDR3 is built from 13 residues. Deletions cut 7 bases from V and 3 bases from J, with 12 bases between. The germline gives CDR1 MDHEN, CDR2 SYDVKM. CDR3 sequence: CASILPGDTEAFF. The DNA of the CDR3 is TGTGCCAGCATCCTTCCAGGGGACACTGAAGCTTTCTTT.

This clone has just a few counts. This chain uses TRBV11-2 with TRBJ2-1; 8 nucleotides agree with TRBD2. V dropped 9 bases and J dropped 10; count of bases not matched to a gene: 5. In germline, CDR1 is SGHAT, CDR2 FQNNGV. The CDR3 has 11 residues. Written as DNA, the CDR3 is TGTGCCAGTGTAGCGGGACACGAGCAGTTCTTC. As protein: CASVAGHEQFF.

The chain employs TRBV10-3 and TRBJ2-3; maybe TRBD1 (6 bases). The germline V gene encodes CDR1 ENHRY and CDR2 SYGVKD. This CDR3 comprises 15 residues. V was pared by 3 bases and J by 2 bases, with 12 bases between. Here the CDR3 reads CAISDGTGNTDTQYF. CDR3 bases: TGTGCCATCAGTGATGGCACAGGGAACACAGATACGCAGTATTTT.

V usage is TRBV7-2 and J usage is TRBJ1-5; no clear D gene. The V end was cut by 3 bases, the J end by 4 bases, with 10 bases between. Per the germline V gene, CDR1 is SGHTA and CDR2 is FQGNSA. CDR3 size: 14 residues. The CDR3 DNA reads TGTGCCAGCAGCTTTAGCCCGGTAAATCAGCCCCAGCATTTT. This sequence encodes CASSFSPVNQPQHF.

The rearrangement links TRBV19 to TRBJ1-4; no clear D. CDR1 is LNHDA and CDR2 is SQIVND in the germline V gene (reference sequence). Trimming removed 3 bases at V and 8 bases at J, with 10 bases between. The CDR3 contains 13 residues. The CDR3 loop is CASSIGLGEKLFF. CDR3 in DNA: TGTGCCAGTAGTATCGGACTGGGGGAAAAACTGTTTTTT.

The V gene is TRBV19, the J gene TRBJ1-2, with D unclear. The CDR3 has 15 residues. CDR1 and CDR2 from the germline V gene are LNHDA and SQIVND (reference sequence). The V end was cut by 6 bases, the J end by 8 bases, with 22 bases between. The CDR3 nucleotides read TGTGCCAGTAGCACCCACGACGTCGGGAATCGCGGCTACACCTTC. Amino acid sequence: CASSTHDVGNRGYTF.

The V call is TRBV4-2, the J call TRBJ2-1; the match to TRBD2 covers 7 bases. CDR1 LGHNA and CDR2 YNFKEQ come from the germline V gene. This CDR3 contains 15 residues. With V trimmed by 5 bases and J by 4 bases, 8 bases remained unmatched. As DNA, the CDR3 is TGTGCCAGCAGCGTGGGCGGGAGAGGGTACAATGAGCAGTTCTTC. This translates into CASSVGGRGYNEQFF.

V and J are TRBV27 and TRBJ2-2; D is perhaps TRBD1 (6 bases). V was clipped by 7 bases and J by 1 base, with 10 bases between them. CDR1 is MNHEY, CDR2 SMNVEV, per germline (reference sequence). The length of the CDR3 is 14 residues. CDR3 coding DNA: TGTGCCAGCACCCAGACAGGGAACACCGGGGAGCTGTTTTTT. Translation gives CASTQTGNTGELFF.

This chain joins TRBV6-2 or TRBV6-3 and TRBJ1-1, with a tentative D call TRBD1 (6 bases). Trimming cost V 5 bases and J 0 bases, with 13 bases left between them. This CDR3 contains 15 residues. In germline, CDR1 is MNHEY, CDR2 SVGEGT. This CDR3 reads CASSTGTPMNTEAFF. CDR3 DNA sequence: TGTGCCAGCAGTACCGGGACACCCATGAACACTGAAGCTTTCTTT.

The V and J genes are TRBV7-9 and TRBJ1-2, with 10 bases aligning to TRBD1. V lost 5 bases, J lost 8 bases, and 11 bases stayed unmatched. The germline V gene has CDR1 SEHNR and CDR2 FQNEAQ (reference sequence). This CDR3 is built from 15 residues. The CDR3 sequence: CASSRGTGDSGGYTF. The DNA of the CDR3 is TGTGCCAGCAGCCGAGGGACAGGGGATTCGGGGGGCTACACCTTC. Filled out from reference TRBV7-9 and TRBJ1-2, the complete variable domain reads DTGVSQNPRHKITKRGQNVTFRCDPISEHNRLYWYRQTLGQGPEFLTYFQNEAQLEKSRLLSDRFSAERPKGSFSTLEIQRTEQGDSAMYLCASSRGTGDSGGYTFGSGTRLTVV.

This clone was seen a handful of times. The chain has TRBV7-2 and TRBJ1-3; TRBD1 matches 7 bases. From germline, CDR1 is SGHTA and CDR2 FQGNSA. Trimming at V came to 1 base and at J to 2 bases, leaving 2 bases not matched to a gene. There are 15 residues in the CDR3. DNA of the CDR3: TGTGCCAGCAGCTTAGGACAGGGAACTGGAAACACCATATATTTT. As protein: CASSLGQGTGNTIYF.

The chain has TRBV9 and TRBJ2-5; 11 bases map to TRBD2. The junction had 14 bases not matched to a gene; V was cut back by 6 bases and J by 7 bases. Per germline, CDR1 SGDLS and CDR2 YYNGEE. This CDR3 spans 16 amino acids. In DNA form, the CDR3 reads TGTGCCAGCACCCGATCGACTAGCGGGGCCCTGGGGACCCAGTACTTC. Translating gives CASTRSTSGALGTQYF.

This clone turned up a few times. This sequence joins TRBV3-1 (or the pseudogene TRBV3-2) and TRBJ2-1; 10 bases align to TRBD2. The V and J ends lost 0 bases and 2 bases, in that order; junction bases with no gene match: 7. Germline lookup yields CDR1 LGHDT and CDR2 YNNKEL (reference sequence). The length of the CDR3 is 18 residues. The CDR3 DNA reads as TGTGCCAGCAGCCAAGAAGCGTCGGGACTAGCGACCTACAATGAGCAGTTCTTC. It codes for CASSQEASGLATYNEQFF.

The chain couples TRBV24-1 to TRBJ2-1, with a weak D call TRBD2 (6 bases). This CDR3 region has 14 residues. Germline V gene data show CDR1 as KGHDR and CDR2 as SFDVKD. The V gene lost 7 bases and the J gene lost 1 base, with 10 bases spanning the gap. The CDR3 sequence: CATSGSQSYNEQFF. As DNA, the CDR3 is TGTGCCACCAGCGGGAGTCAATCCTACAATGAGCAGTTCTTC.

The chain employs TRBV6-2 or TRBV6-3 and TRBJ2-3, with 8 positions matching TRBD2. Germline loops: CDR1 MNHEY, CDR2 SVGEGT. This CDR3 contains 15 residues. Trimming cost V 3 bases and J 4 bases; bases outside gene matches: 6. The CDR3 here is CASSYFAGGPDTQYF. As DNA, the CDR3 is TGTGCCAGCAGTTATTTTGCGGGAGGCCCAGATACGCAGTATTTT.

The chain joins TRBV6-4 to TRBJ1-5; a weak D match, TRBD1 (6 bases). Germline V gene lookup returns CDR1 MRHNA and CDR2 SNTAGT. Between the trimmed V and J ends, which lost 4 bases and 2 bases, there was a span of 9 bases. The CDR3 runs 14 residues. The CDR3 here is CASSVQGGNQPQHF. CDR3 nucleotide sequence: TGTGCCAGCAGTGTACAGGGCGGCAATCAGCCCCAGCATTTT.

This clone has just a few counts. The rearrangement uses TRBV2 and TRBJ1-1; a possible D gene is TRBD1 (6 bases). The CDR3 consists of 17 residues. V was pared by 0 bases and J by 5 bases, with 19 bases between. The germline CDR1 and CDR2 sequences are SNHLY and FYNNEI. DNA of the CDR3: TGTGCCAGCAGTGAAGCGCCTCTGGGGGCAGGAGAGACTGAAGCTTTCTTT. As protein: CASSEAPLGAGETEAFF.

The chain recombines TRBV6-5 with TRBJ1-2; D unresolved. CDR3 length: 15 amino acids. V lost 7 bases and J 5 bases, leaving 20 bases between the germline ends. Germline V gives CDR1 MNHEY, CDR2 SVGAGI. The CDR3 nucleotides read TGTGCCAGCATCCTGAACTTGGGCATACAGTATGGCTACACCTTC. Translation: CASILNLGIQYGYTF.

J is TRBJ2-3 and V is TRBV5-1, with 11 bases identical to TRBD2. V was clipped by 0 bases and J by 6 bases; unmatched bases: 9. CDR3 size: 17 residues. From germline, CDR1 is SGHRS and CDR2 YFSETQ. The CDR3 coding sequence is TGCGCCAGCAGCTTGGTCCGGGCTAGCGGGAGGCGGGATACGCAGTATTTT. Translation gives CASSLVRASGRRDTQYF.